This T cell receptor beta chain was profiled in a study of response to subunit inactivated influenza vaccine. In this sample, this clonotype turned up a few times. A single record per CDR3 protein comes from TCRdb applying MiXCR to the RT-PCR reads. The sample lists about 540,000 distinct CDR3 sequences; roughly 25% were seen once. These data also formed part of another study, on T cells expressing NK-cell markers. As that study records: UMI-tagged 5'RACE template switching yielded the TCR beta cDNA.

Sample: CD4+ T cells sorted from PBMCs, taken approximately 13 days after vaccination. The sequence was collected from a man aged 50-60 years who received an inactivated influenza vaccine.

For the CDR3, the DNA is TGTGCCAGCAGGGACATGGGACCTTCAACCCAGTACTTC. Protein product: CASRDMGPSTQYF. The V and J genes are TRBV6-1 and TRBJ2-5; the D call may be TRBD1 or TRBD2 (5 bases each). Germline CDR1 MNHNS, CDR2 SASEGT. This CDR3 comprises 13 residues. With 6 bases removed from V and 8 bases from J, the gap between germline ends came to 16 bases.